The source of this T cell receptor beta chain is a study of OX40 agonist ivuxolimab in advanced cancers. About the research overall: The patients got ivuxolimab, which is an agonistic anti-OX40 (CD134) antibody.

Prior autoimmune disease or systemic immunosuppression barred patients. The repertoire was sequenced with immunoSEQ multiplex PCR; TCRdb's copy has only in-frame clones and lacks some. The sample lists 55,000 to 75,000 clones, more than 80% seen once, with approximately 1.2% in the top ten. Unmatched junction bases numbered 7, after V lost 4 bases and J lost 1 base. The V gene's germline CDR1 is LNHNV and CDR2 YYDKDF (reference sequence). The CDR3 length is 15 residues. The clonotype comes from an adult with an advanced solid tumor such as melanoma, head and neck, liver or kidney cancer. This chain uses TRBV15 with TRBJ2-7; 7 bases are a match to TRBD1. Sequencing was performed on CD4+ or CD8+ T cells sorted from blood, taken in a trial of the OX40 agonist ivuxolimab. The CDR3 loop is CATSKGQELSYEQYF. The CDR3 region has the DNA TGTGCCACCAGCAAAGGACAGGAACTTTCCTACGAGCAGTACTTC.